Shown below are 6 T cell receptor beta chains from a single sample sequenced in a study of identical twins' blood T cells. TCRdb redid the calling of the 5' RACE reads with MiXCR, one entry per CDR3 protein. Here the sample spans 300,000 to 450,000 distinct CDR3 sequences, about 28% being singletons. Sequencing input: PBMCs. These receptors all stem from a woman aged 18 to 55 in good health.

This chain uses TRBV3-1 with TRBJ2-1; D possibly corresponds to TRBD1 (6 bases). Looked up from germline, CDR1 is LGHDT and CDR2 is YNNKEL (reference sequence). CDR3 size: 13 residues. V was cut by 1 base and J by 10 bases, with 11 bases left in between. The CDR3 nucleotides read TGTGCCAGCAGCCAAGCAACAGGGTCAGAGCAGTTCTTC. It is translated as CASSQATGSEQFF.

This clonotype has more than one count but fewer than ten. The chain uses TRBV21-1 and TRBJ2-7; the DNA was not compared with TRBD1, the D call given in the table. TRBV21-1 is shown as a pseudogene. This CDR3 has 16 residues. The CDR3 nucleotides read TGTGCCAGCAGCAAAGTAAAGGACAGACTAACCTACGAGCAGTACTTC. Translated, it gives CASSKVKDRLTYEQYF.

With regard to this clonotype: At one of its ends the junction is not consistent with the germline gene, which may arise from a read error. The rearrangement uses TRBV14 and TRBJ1-4; possible D gene TRBD1, 5 bases. Per the germline V gene, CDR1 is SGHDN and CDR2 is FVKESK. The CDR3 length is 15 residues. The CDR3 is CTSSRGRGTNEKLFF. The CDR3 DNA sequence: TGTACCAGCAGCCGGGGGAGAGGCACTAATGAAAAACTGTTTTTT.

The chain recombines TRBV24-1 with TRBJ2-5, with D possibly TRBD2 on 6 matching bases. Germline values: CDR1 KGHDR, CDR2 SFDVKD. The germline V and J ends were trimmed by 3 bases and 5 bases, with 15 bases remaining between them. This CDR3 has 15 residues. The CDR3 nucleotides read TGTGCCACCAGTGATCCCCGCAGCAGCGGGGAGACCCAGTACTTC. Translation gives CATSDPRSSGETQYF.

The sample holds a few counts of this clonotype. The CDR3 here is CASRSGSYQTNNEQFF. The CDR3 bases are TGCGCCAGCAGGTCCGGGTCATACCAAACAAACAATGAGCAGTTCTTC. The V call is TRBV5-1, the J call TRBJ2-1; D is ambiguous. V lost 5 bases, J lost 5 bases, and 20 bases lay in between. The CDR3 sequence is 16 residues long. CDR1 and CDR2 from the germline V gene are SGHRS and YFSETQ.

The chain employs TRBV9 and TRBJ1-2; TRBD1 might be the D (6 bases). The CDR3 length is 12 residues. CDR1 is SGDLS and CDR2 is YYNGEE in the germline V gene. Trimming stripped 4 bases from V and 5 bases from J, with 9 bases between. The CDR3 bases are TGTGCCAGCAGCACCAGGGGATATGGCTACACCTTC. Encoded protein: CASSTRGYGYTF.